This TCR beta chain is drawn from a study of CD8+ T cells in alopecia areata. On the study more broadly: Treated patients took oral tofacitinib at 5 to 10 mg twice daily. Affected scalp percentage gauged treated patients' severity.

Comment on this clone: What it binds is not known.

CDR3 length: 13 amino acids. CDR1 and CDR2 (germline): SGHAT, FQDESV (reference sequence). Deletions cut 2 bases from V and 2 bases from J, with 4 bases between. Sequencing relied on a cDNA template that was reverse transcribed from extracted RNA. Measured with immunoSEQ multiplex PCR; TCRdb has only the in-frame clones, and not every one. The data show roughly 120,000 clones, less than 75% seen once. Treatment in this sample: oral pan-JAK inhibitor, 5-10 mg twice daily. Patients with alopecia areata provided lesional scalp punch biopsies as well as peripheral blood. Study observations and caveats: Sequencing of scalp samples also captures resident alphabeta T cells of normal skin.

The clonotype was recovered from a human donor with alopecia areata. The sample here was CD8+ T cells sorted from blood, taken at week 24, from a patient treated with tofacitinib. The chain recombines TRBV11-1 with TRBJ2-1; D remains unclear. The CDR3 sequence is CASSLTTYNEQFF. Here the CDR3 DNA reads TGTGCCAGCAGCTTAACTACCTACAATGAGCAGTTCTTC. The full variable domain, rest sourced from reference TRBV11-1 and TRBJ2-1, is EAEVAQSPRYKITEKSQAVAFWCDPISGHATLYWYRQILGQGPELLVQFQDESVVDDSQLPKDRFSAERLKGVDSTLKIQPAELGDSAMYLCASSLTTYNEQFFGPGTRLTVL.